Only one count was recorded for the clone carrying this T cell receptor (beta chain). This sample is part of a study of early T cells in non-severe SARS-CoV-2 infection. This CDR3 is 12 amino acids long. The germline V gene has CDR1 DFQATT and CDR2 SNEGSKA (reference sequence). Deletions cut 2 bases from V and 1 base from J, with 5 bases between. Each single cDNA molecule received a unique molecular identifier. TCRdb reprocessed the 5' RACE reads with MiXCR, giving one entry per CDR3 protein. Of about 33,000 distinct CDR3 sequences listed, 5.5% to 7% are singletons. This chain uses TRBV20-1 with TRBJ1-1; D remains ambiguous. The sequence was collected from an adult who was a healthcare worker with PCR-confirmed SARS-CoV-2 infection or an uninfected control (not recorded which). The sequenced material came from whole blood. CDR3 sequence: CSARQANTEAFF. Here the CDR3 DNA reads TGCAGTGCTAGACAGGCGAACACTGAAGCTTTCTTT.